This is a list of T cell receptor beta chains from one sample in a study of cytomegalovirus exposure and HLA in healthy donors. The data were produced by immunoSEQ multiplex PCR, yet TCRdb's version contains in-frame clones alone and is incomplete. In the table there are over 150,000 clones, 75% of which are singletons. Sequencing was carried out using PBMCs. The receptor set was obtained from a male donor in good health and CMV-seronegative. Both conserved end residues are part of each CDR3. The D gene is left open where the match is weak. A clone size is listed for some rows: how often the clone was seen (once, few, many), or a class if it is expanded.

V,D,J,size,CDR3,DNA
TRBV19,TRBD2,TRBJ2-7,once,CASSGSGLVSYEQYF,TGTGCCAGTAGTGGGTCGGGACTAGTGTCCTACGAGCAGTACTTC
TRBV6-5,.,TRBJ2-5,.,CASSPRQGTQYF,TGTGCCAGCAGCCCTCGACAAGGGACCCAGTACTTC
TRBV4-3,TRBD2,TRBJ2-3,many,CASSQWLAGTDTQYF,TGCGCCAGCAGCCAATGGCTAGCGGGCACAGATACGCAGTATTTT
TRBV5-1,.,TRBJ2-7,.,CASSLAARKYEQYF,TGCGCCAGCAGCTTGGCCGCCAGGAAATACGAGCAGTACTTC
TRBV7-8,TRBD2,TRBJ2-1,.,CASSLALAGYEQFF,TGTGCCAGCAGCTTAGCATTAGCGGGGTATGAGCAGTTCTTC
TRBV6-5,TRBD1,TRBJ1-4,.,CASRPGGSEKLFF,TGTGCCAGCAGGCCAGGGGGTAGCGAAAAACTGTTTTTT
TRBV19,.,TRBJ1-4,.,CASSILEEKLFF,TGTGCCAGTAGTATTTTGGAGGAAAAACTGTTTTTT
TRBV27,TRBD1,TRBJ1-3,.,CASSPSGQGGNTIYF,TGTGCCAGCAGTCCGTCGGGACAGGGAGGGAACACCATATATTTT
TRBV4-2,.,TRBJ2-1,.,CASSLGGNEQFF,TGTGCCAGCAGCTTAGGGGGCAATGAGCAGTTCTTC
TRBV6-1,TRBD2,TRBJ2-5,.,CASSALAGGGETQYF,TGTGCCAGCAGTGCCCTAGCGGGGGGAGGAGAGACCCAGTACTTC
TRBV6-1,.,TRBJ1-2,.,CASSEDVTESDGYTF,TGTGCCAGCAGTGAAGATGTCACAGAATCAGATGGCTACACCTTC
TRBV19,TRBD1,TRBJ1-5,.,CASTPGQGGFQPQHF,TGTGCCAGTACCCCCGGACAGGGGGGGTTTCAGCCCCAGCATTTT
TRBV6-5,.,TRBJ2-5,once,CASSYSFLEGAETQYF,TGTGCCAGCAGTTATTCGTTCTTGGAGGGCGCGGAGACCCAGTACTTC
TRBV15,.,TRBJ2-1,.,CATSRAIGLSYNEQFF,TGTGCCACCAGCAGAGCGATCGGACTGAGCTACAATGAGCAGTTCTTC
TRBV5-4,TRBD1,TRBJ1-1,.,CASSLGGQQGYTEAFF,TGTGCCAGCAGCTTGGGAGGGCAACAGGGGTACACTGAAGCTTTCTTT
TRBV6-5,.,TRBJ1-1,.,CASSESVNTEAFF,TGTGCCAGCAGTGAATCAGTGAACACTGAAGCTTTCTTT
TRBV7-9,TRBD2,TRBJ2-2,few,CASSPTPTSVTGELFF,TGTGCCAGCAGCCCAACCCCCACTAGCGTGACCGGGGAGCTGTTTTTT
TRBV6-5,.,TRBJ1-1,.,CASSRGRGMNTEAFF,TGTGCCAGCAGTCGCGGAAGGGGCATGAACACTGAAGCTTTCTTT